Presented here are 27 T cell receptor beta chains from one specimen sequenced in a study of response to subunit inactivated influenza vaccine (dated by TCRdb to the late 2010s). The library came from RT-PCR. The listed sequencing device is Illumina HiSeq 2500. The public reads were reprocessed in TCRdb via fastp at Q25 and MiXCR, keeping in-frame beta chains. Duplicate CDR3 protein sequences are folded into a single record with the most common DNA and genes. The sample yields more than 700,000 distinct CDR3 sequences; roughly 20% were counted once. The ten largest account for 10% of the sample. Sequenced material: PBMCs from blood, taken roughly 5 days after vaccination. The source of these receptors is a man aged 50 to 59 who received an inactivated influenza vaccine. Donor details come from another sample of the same person, matched by shared clones.

The chain combines TRBV7-9 with TRBJ1-3; possible D gene TRBD1, 6 bases. The CDR3 totals 16 residues. V lost 5 bases to trimming and J lost 0 bases, with 14 bases between them. Germline V lookup: CDR1 SEHNR, CDR2 FQNEAQ (reference sequence). The DNA of the CDR3 is TGTGCCAGCAGCCCCCGGGGGCTGGCCTCTGGAAACACCATATATTTT. It translates to CASSPRGLASGNTIYF. Filled out from reference TRBV7-9 and TRBJ1-3, the complete variable domain reads DTGVSQNPRHKITKRGQNVTFRCDPISEHNRLYWYRQTLGQGPEFLTYFQNEAQLEKSRLLSDRFSAERPKGSFSTLEIQRTEQGDSAMYLCASSPRGLASGNTIYFGEGSWLTVV.

This clonotype was counted a few times. The gene calls are TRBV9 and TRBJ2-3; TRBD2 aligns across 11 bases. Germline trimming cut 3 bases from V and 0 bases from J; bases unmatched to any gene: 3. The CDR3 has 16 amino acids. Germline V gene lookup returns CDR1 SGDLS and CDR2 YYNGEE. Here the CDR3 DNA reads TGTGCCAGCAGCGAACTAGCGGGGGAGAGCACAGATACGCAGTATTTT. Its translation is CASSELAGESTDTQYF.

The chain recombines TRBV10-3 with TRBJ1-1; D not certain. Germline CDR1 ENHRY, CDR2 SYGVKD. The CDR3 spans 12 residues. The germline V and J ends were trimmed by 6 bases and 2 bases, with 7 bases remaining between them. The CDR3 DNA reads TGTGCCATCAGGACCACCAACACTGAAGCTTTCTTT. This sequence encodes CAIRTTNTEAFF.

This clonotype was seen more than once but under ten times. V usage is TRBV11-2 and J usage is TRBJ2-1, with 7 bases aligning to TRBD2. The CDR3 contains 16 residues. V shed 5 bases, J shed 5 bases, and the junction held 12 bases outside the gene matches. Germline loops: CDR1 SGHAT, CDR2 FQNNGV. DNA for the CDR3: TGTGCCAGCAGCCATCTAAGGGGAGGGCCCCACAATGAGCAGTTCTTC. It specifies CASSHLRGGPHNEQFF.

This clonotype has just a few counts. The chain couples TRBV6-1 to TRBJ2-1; TRBD2 matches at 10 bases. This CDR3 has 15 residues. Per the germline V gene, CDR1 is MNHNS and CDR2 is SASEGT. V shed 2 bases and J 4 bases; nucleotides not matched to a gene: 2. DNA of the CDR3: TGTGCCAGCAGTGAACAACTAGCGGGGTACAATGAGCAGTTCTTC. This sequence encodes CASSEQLAGYNEQFF.

The rearrangement uses TRBV4-3 and TRBJ1-2; D perhaps matches TRBD1 (5 bases). The CDR3 spans 15 residues. V lost 0 bases, J lost 5 bases, and 13 bases lay in between. Germline loops: CDR1 LGHNA, CDR2 YSLEER. The CDR3, as DNA: TGCGCCAGCAGCCAAGATTGGCAGGGTGGATATGGCTACACCTTC. It is translated as CASSQDWQGGYGYTF.

This clonotype was observed a single time. The chain carries TRBV7-9 and TRBJ2-3; 7 positions match TRBD1. This CDR3 region has 13 residues. J lost 6 bases, V lost 0 bases, and 0 bases had no gene match. The germline gives CDR1 SEHNR, CDR2 FQNEAQ (reference sequence). CDR3 nucleotides: TGTGCCAGCAGCTTAGCGACAGGGGATACGCAGTATTTT. Residues: CASSLATGDTQYF.

This clonotype appeared a few times. V is TRBV19 and J is TRBJ1-4; possible D gene TRBD1, 5 bases. Germline CDR1 and CDR2: LNHDA and SQIVND (reference sequence). Trimming removed 4 bases at V and 0 bases at J, with 15 bases between. The CDR3 covers 17 residues. The CDR3 spells CASSRGWGVPTNEKLFF. The CDR3, as DNA: TGTGCCAGTAGTAGAGGATGGGGCGTTCCAACTAATGAAAAACTGTTTTTT.

The V gene is TRBV6-5, the J gene TRBJ2-7, with a tentative D call TRBD1 (5 bases). This CDR3 is 13 amino acids long. V was pared by 4 bases and J by 9 bases, with 16 bases between. Germline CDR1 MNHEY, CDR2 SVGAGI. The CDR3 protein is CASSSPREGRQYF. As DNA, the CDR3 is TGTGCCAGCAGTTCCCCCAGGGAAGGGCGGCAGTACTTC.

The gene calls are TRBV7-2 and TRBJ1-3; D remains unclear. The V gene's germline CDR1 is SGHTA and CDR2 FQGNSA. CDR3 length equals 14 residues. Trimming shortened V by 5 bases and J by 1 base, and 9 bases separated the two germline ends. CDR3 residues: CASSHDISGNTIYF. As DNA, the CDR3 is TGTGCCAGCAGCCACGACATTTCTGGAAACACCATATATTTT.

The rearrangement links TRBV4-3 to TRBJ1-2; TRBD1 is a possible D gene (5 bases). Looked up from germline, CDR1 is LGHNA and CDR2 is YSLEER. The CDR3 is 15 residues long. Between the trimmed V and J ends, which lost 0 bases and 3 bases, there was a span of 11 bases. The CDR3 sequence is CASSQDHRLHYGYTF. CDR3 coding DNA: TGCGCCAGCAGCCAAGATCACAGGCTCCACTATGGCTACACCTTC.

In its sample, this clonotype was seen a few times. This chain uses TRBV5-1 with TRBJ2-7; D call uncertain. The CDR3 covers 14 residues. Per the germline V gene, CDR1 is SGHRS and CDR2 is YFSETQ. Trimming cost V 4 bases and J 0 bases, with 11 bases left between them. For the CDR3, the DNA is TGCGCCAGCAGCCCAGGATTCGGCTCCTACGAGCAGTACTTC. Translating it yields CASSPGFGSYEQYF. The full variable domain, with the rest looked up from reference TRBV5-1 and TRBJ2-7, is KAGVTQTPRYLIKTRGQQVTLSCSPISGHRSVSWYQQTPGQGLQFLFEYFSETQRNKGNFPGRFSGRQFSNSRSEMNVSTLELGDSALYLCASSPGFGSYEQYFGPGTRLTVT.

The chain carries TRBV15 and TRBJ1-6; unclear D gene. The V and J ends lost 10 bases and 9 bases respectively, with 16 bases between them. This CDR3 comprises 13 residues. Germline CDR1 and CDR2: LNHNV and YYDKDF (reference sequence). The CDR3 sequence is CARRVGWVSPLHF. The CDR3 bases are TGTGCCAGGAGGGTTGGGTGGGTTTCACCCCTCCACTTT.

This clonotype occurred a few times. The V gene is TRBV7-2, the J gene TRBJ2-4; D is undetermined. Between the trimmed V and J ends, which lost 0 bases and 0 bases, there was a span of 6 bases. CDR1 and CDR2 from the germline V gene are SGHTA and FQGNSA. The CDR3 totals 15 residues. The CDR3 region is CASSLAELAKNIQYF. DNA for the CDR3: TGTGCCAGCAGCTTAGCGGAGCTAGCCAAAAACATTCAGTACTTC.

This clonotype was seen a handful of times. The chain couples TRBV18 to TRBJ2-7; D perhaps matches TRBD2 (6 bases). V lost 6 bases and J 3 bases, leaving 12 bases between the germline ends. The CDR3 totals 13 residues. In germline, CDR1 is KGHSH, CDR2 LQKENI. CDR3 loop: CASSPIGGYEQYF. The CDR3 nucleotides are TGTGCCAGCTCCCCAATCGGGGGCTACGAGCAGTACTTC.

This chain joins TRBV28 and TRBJ2-7, with 8 nucleotides matching TRBD2. CDR1 is MDHEN, CDR2 SYDVKM, per germline. The CDR3 has 14 amino acids. The ends lost 5 bases at V and 0 bases at J; junction bases unmatched: 3. DNA for the CDR3: TGTGCCAGCAGTGTGACTAGCGCCTCCTACGAGCAGTACTTC. It yields the protein CASSVTSASYEQYF.

As DNA, the CDR3 is TGTGCCAGCAGTTTCCGGGCAGGGGAGGGCACTGAAGCTTTCTTT. As protein: CASSFRAGEGTEAFF. The chain recombines TRBV28 with TRBJ1-1; a possible D gene is TRBD1 (6 bases). The CDR3 is 15 amino acids. Germline CDR1 MDHEN, CDR2 SYDVKM. V was shortened by 3 bases and J by 4 bases, with 15 bases between the two germline ends.

This clonotype occurred many times. This chain connects TRBV12-3 or TRBV12-4 to TRBJ2-1; TRBD1 matches 7 bases. The V gene end was trimmed by 5 bases and the J gene end by 8 bases; junction bases not matched to a gene: 3. The CDR3 consists of 12 residues. The CDR3 is CASSPTGYEQFF. DNA of the CDR3: TGTGCCAGCAGTCCGACAGGGTATGAGCAGTTCTTC.

This clonotype occurred a few times. The gene calls are TRBV6-2 or TRBV6-3 and TRBJ1-5; no firm D call. This CDR3 spans 14 amino acids. Germline values: CDR1 MNHEY, CDR2 SVGEGT. The V gene lost 3 bases and the J gene lost 5 bases, with 11 bases spanning the gap. The CDR3 bases are TGTGCCAGCAGTTATGCGGGGAGAGATCAGCCCCAGCATTTT. Translation gives CASSYAGRDQPQHF.

DNA for the CDR3: TGTGCCAGCAGCTCCCGACGACAGGGGGCTTACAATGAGCAGTTCTTC. Its translation is CASSSRRQGAYNEQFF. V usage is TRBV9 and J usage is TRBJ2-1; 10 positions agree with TRBD1. The V and J ends lost 4 bases and 4 bases, in that order; junction bases with no gene match: 8. CDR1 and CDR2 (germline): SGDLS, YYNGEE. The CDR3 has 16 residues.

This clonotype appeared once. The CDR3 DNA follows: TGTGCCAGCCAACTCAACCGAGGGGTGGGCGAGCAGTACTTC. Translating gives CASQLNRGVGEQYF. The chain recombines TRBV6-1 with TRBJ2-7, with D tentatively TRBD1 or TRBD2 (5 bases each). The germline gives CDR1 MNHNS, CDR2 SASEGT. The CDR3 is 14 residues long. The germline V and J ends were trimmed by 8 bases and 6 bases, with 20 bases remaining between them.

The rearrangement uses TRBV4-1 and TRBJ2-5, with 7 bases aligning to TRBD1. Germline V lookup: CDR1 MGHRA, CDR2 YSYEKL. J gave up 5 bases and V 6 bases, and 6 bases lay outside the gene matches. The CDR3 is 13 amino acids. This CDR3 is CASRQTGQETQYF. For the CDR3, the DNA is TGCGCCAGCAGACAAACGGGACAGGAGACCCAGTACTTC.

This clonotype was detected a few times. The V gene is TRBV7-6, the J gene TRBJ1-1, with D tentatively TRBD1 (5 bases). Trimming shortened V by 6 bases and J by 3 bases, and 14 bases separated the two germline ends. This CDR3 has 14 amino acids. Per the germline V gene, CDR1 is SGHVS and CDR2 is FNYEAQ. The CDR3 here is CASRRGVSDTEAFF. The CDR3 nucleotides read TGTGCCAGCAGGAGAGGGGTATCGGACACTGAAGCTTTCTTT.

This clonotype showed up just a few times. The chain joins TRBV7-2 to TRBJ2-7; D unclear. From germline, CDR1 is SGHTA and CDR2 FQGNSA. The CDR3 extends over 15 amino acids. V was cut by 1 base and J by 4 bases, with 14 bases left in between. The CDR3 reads CASSLGKGGVYEQYF. In DNA form, the CDR3 reads TGTGCCAGCAGCTTAGGGAAGGGTGGTGTTTACGAGCAGTACTTC.

A few counts support this clonotype. CDR3 amino acids: CASSARDRNGYTF. CDR3 nucleotides: TGCGCCAGCAGCGCCCGGGACAGGAATGGCTACACCTTC. The chain employs TRBV5-1 and TRBJ1-2; 8 positions match TRBD1. Looked up from germline, CDR1 is SGHRS and CDR2 is YFSETQ. The junction had 5 bases not matched to a gene; V was cut back by 4 bases and J by 6 bases. The CDR3 sequence is 13 residues long.

As concerns this clonotype: Possible read error: a much larger clone is one base away. The chain is built from TRBV5-1 and TRBJ2-6; 8 bases fit TRBD1. With 4 bases clipped from V and 1 base from J, the junction kept 4 bases outside the gene matches. The CDR3 spans 16 residues. Germline assignment: CDR1 SGHRS and CDR2 YFSETQ. Here the CDR3 reads CASSPRTGSGANVLTF. The CDR3 region has the DNA TGCGCCAGCAGCCCGAGGACAGGGTCTGGGGCCAACGTCCTGACTTTC.

The V gene is TRBV4-1, the J gene TRBJ2-1, with TRBD2 identical over 10 bases. This CDR3 comprises 16 residues. Germline V lookup: CDR1 MGHRA, CDR2 YSYEKL. V lost 2 bases, J lost 3 bases, and 4 bases stayed unmatched. CDR3 coding DNA: TGCGCCAGCAGCCAATTTACTAGCGGGAACTACAATGAGCAGTTCTTC. Protein sequence: CASSQFTSGNYNEQFF.